One and the same sample provided the 25 T cell receptor beta chains below, sequenced in a study of beta chain features in type 1 diabetes. Expressed TCRB transcripts got sequenced, as all isolated RNA was reverse transcribed. Profiling relied on immunoSEQ multiplex PCR, and the TCRdb table lists in-frame clones only, not all of them. The table has about 200,000 clones, about a tenth seen once. What was sequenced was central memory CD4+ T cells from blood. The receptors come from a man aged 18-30 years in good health.

The rearrangement uses TRBV30 and TRBJ2-5; D is possibly TRBD1 or TRBD2 (5 bases each). The CDR3 sequence is 16 residues long. Between the trimmed V and J ends, which lost 2 bases and 4 bases, there was a span of 20 bases. The germline V gene has CDR1 GTSNPN and CDR2 SVGIG (reference sequence). The chain's CDR3 is CAWSQSGTAKRETQYF. The CDR3 region has the DNA TGTGCCTGGAGTCAATCCGGGACCGCCAAGAGAGAGACCCAGTACTTC.

In its sample, this clone was seen a few times. The same CDR3 arises from other DNA sequences in this sample as well. This rearrangement joins TRBV7-2 to TRBJ2-5; 7 bases match TRBD2. CDR3 length: 13 amino acids. CDR1 SGHTA and CDR2 FQGNSA come from the germline V gene. With V trimmed by 5 bases and J by 3 bases, 3 bases remained unmatched. DNA for the CDR3: TGTGCCAGCAGCCGGGGAGGGGAAGAGACCCAGTACTTC. This gives the protein CASSRGGEETQYF. Based on the CDR3 plus reference TRBV7-2 and TRBJ2-5, the full variable domain is GAGVSQSPSNKVTEKGKDVELRCDPISGHTALYWYRQSLGQGLEFLIYFQGNSAPDKSGLPSDRFSAERTGGSVSTLTIQRTQQEDSAVYLCASSRGGEETQYFGPGTRLLVL.

This clone has just a few counts. The chain uses TRBV7-2 and TRBJ1-4; no reliable D call. The CDR3 is 16 amino acids. Between the trimmed V and J ends, which lost 0 bases and 0 bases, there was a span of 8 bases. Germline loops: CDR1 SGHTA, CDR2 FQGNSA. CDR3 in DNA: TGTGCCAGCAGCTTAGCCACCGCTGCAACTAATGAAAAACTGTTTTTT. Translating gives CASSLATAATNEKLFF.

This clone was seen repeatedly, ten times or more. The chain carries TRBV9 and TRBJ2-3; TRBD1 matches 8 bases. The CDR3 length is 15 residues. V lost 4 bases to trimming and J lost 6 bases; unmatched junction nucleotides: 10. The V gene's germline CDR1 is SGDLS and CDR2 YYNGEE. This CDR3 is CASSPRGQGWDTQYF. CDR3 bases: TGTGCCAGCAGCCCCAGAGGACAGGGATGGGATACGCAGTATTTT.

The chain uses TRBV30 and TRBJ1-4; D remains unclear. Trimming pared 6 bases from V and 4 bases from J, leaving 12 bases between. CDR3 size: 13 residues. The germline CDR1 and CDR2 sequences are GTSNPN and SVGIG (reference sequence). The CDR3: CACTTSNNEKLFF. CDR3 in DNA: TGTGCCTGTACGACCTCCAATAATGAAAAACTGTTTTTT.

This clone was recorded a few times. The CDR3 nucleotides read TGTGCCAGCAGCGTAGCCGGCGGGAGTTTCTACAATGAGCAGTTCTTC. Translating it yields CASSVAGGSFYNEQFF. V and J are TRBV9 and TRBJ2-1; 7 nucleotides line up with TRBD2. Germline V gene sequence: CDR1 SGDLS, CDR2 YYNGEE. The CDR3 runs to 16 residues. J gave up 3 bases and V 0 bases, and 6 bases lay outside the gene matches.

This clone was seen a few times. CDR3 nucleotide sequence: TGTGCCAGCAGTCGGAGGGGCACCGGGGAGCTGTTTTTT. This sequence encodes CASSRRGTGELFF. The chain combines TRBV27 with TRBJ2-2; TRBD2 is a possible D gene (6 bases). Germline CDR1 is MNHEY and CDR2 is SMNVEV (reference sequence). Trimming took off 5 bases at V and 4 bases at J, with 8 bases between the two ends. The CDR3 extends over 13 amino acids.

This clone has just a few counts. The genes are TRBV4-2 and TRBJ2-7, with D tentatively TRBD2 (6 bases). V lost 3 bases to trimming and J lost 4 bases, with 10 bases between them. CDR1 is LGHNA, CDR2 YNFKEQ, per germline. This CDR3 has 13 amino acids. The CDR3 coding sequence is TGTGCCAGCAGCCAGGCCCGGGGGTACGAGCAGTACTTC. Its translation is CASSQARGYEQYF.

This clone was seen only a few times. The rearrangement joins TRBV7-2 to TRBJ2-7; the D gene is possibly TRBD2 (5 bases). CDR3 length: 14 residues. Trimming took 3 bases from V and 6 from J, leaving 15 bases between them. Germline V gene data show CDR1 as SGHTA and CDR2 as FQGNSA. The CDR3: CASSFPRRSTEQYF. The CDR3 DNA follows: TGTGCCAGCAGCTTCCCCCGGAGGAGTACCGAGCAGTACTTC.

The genes are TRBV7-2 and TRBJ2-1; the D gene is possibly TRBD2 (5 bases). V was trimmed by 2 bases and J by 7 bases, leaving 9 bases between them. The V gene's germline CDR1 is SGHTA and CDR2 FQGNSA. The CDR3 extends over 13 amino acids. CDR3 nucleotide sequence: TGTGCCAGCAGCTTATGGAGCGGAAATGAGCAGTTCTTC. Translation gives CASSLWSGNEQFF.

This clone was seen only a few times. This chain connects TRBV5-1 to TRBJ2-5, with TRBD1 identical over 7 bases. CDR1 and CDR2 from the germline V gene are SGHRS and YFSETQ. With V trimmed by 0 bases and J by 5 bases, 10 bases remained unmatched. There are 16 residues in the CDR3. CDR3 nucleotide sequence: TGCGCCAGCAGCTTGGAGGGGGCTCCCCGCCGGGAGACCCAGTACTTC. Translated: CASSLEGAPRRETQYF.

The sample holds many counts of this clone. V gene TRBV6-5 combines with J gene TRBJ1-5, with D possibly being TRBD1 (5 bases). Trimming removed 4 bases at V and 2 bases at J, with 15 bases between. Germline V CDR1 and CDR2: MNHEY, SVGAGI. The CDR3 is 16 amino acids. CDR3 in amino acids: CASSSPQGFGNQPQHF. DNA of the CDR3: TGTGCCAGCAGTTCACCCCAGGGTTTCGGCAATCAGCCCCAGCATTTT.

This clone was seen a handful of times. The chain employs TRBV7-2 and TRBJ1-5; tentatively, D is TRBD1 (5 bases). This CDR3 is built from 14 residues. CDR1 is SGHTA, CDR2 FQGNSA, per germline. The V end was cut by 6 bases, the J end by 7 bases, with 16 bases between. The chain's CDR3 is CASSFRDPGQPQHF. As DNA, the CDR3 is TGTGCCAGCAGTTTTAGGGACCCTGGCCAGCCCCAGCATTTT. Filled out from reference TRBV7-2 and TRBJ1-5, the complete variable domain reads GAGVSQSPSNKVTEKGKDVELRCDPISGHTALYWYRQSLGQGLEFLIYFQGNSAPDKSGLPSDRFSAERTGGSVSTLTIQRTQQEDSAVYLCASSFRDPGQPQHFGDGTRLSIL.

In its sample, this clone was seen a few times. J is TRBJ1-1 and V is TRBV7-8; D not certain. This CDR3 has 14 amino acids. Germline assignment: CDR1 SGHVS and CDR2 FQNEAQ. V was shortened by 1 base and J by 2 bases, with 8 bases between the two germline ends. CDR3 loop: CASSLGRLNTEAFF. CDR3 DNA sequence: TGTGCCAGCAGCTTAGGGAGGCTCAACACTGAAGCTTTCTTT.

This clone was seen more than once but under ten times. The chain's CDR3 is CASSLTVLNTEAFF. Written as DNA, the CDR3 is TGTGCCAGCAGCCTGACAGTCCTGAACACTGAAGCTTTCTTT. This rearrangement joins TRBV28 to TRBJ1-1; TRBD1 might be the D (5 bases). V lost 6 bases and J 0 bases, leaving 11 bases between the germline ends. CDR3 length equals 14 residues. CDR1 is MDHEN, CDR2 SYDVKM, per germline.

The chain links TRBV19 to TRBJ2-7, with D possibly being TRBD2 (5 bases). The germline V gene has CDR1 LNHDA and CDR2 SQIVND (reference sequence). The CDR3 sequence is 11 residues long. Trimming left V 10 bases short and J 8 bases short, with 15 bases between. Written as DNA, the CDR3 is TGTGCCACCCGGAGCCGGGATCAGCAGTACTTC. Translated, it gives CATRSRDQQYF.

As to this clone: One base separates it from a far larger clone, so it is likely a read error. This rearrangement joins TRBV7-2 to TRBJ1-3; D unresolved. Germline assignment: CDR1 SGHTA and CDR2 FQGNSA. This CDR3 has 14 amino acids. V was clipped by 1 base and J by 3 bases, with 7 bases between them. The CDR3 protein is CASSLEWVGNTIYF. CDR3 DNA: TGTGCCAGCAGCTTAGAATGGGTTGGAAACACCATATATTTT.

The gene calls are TRBV4-2 and TRBJ2-3; 10 bases agree with TRBD1. Germline assignment: CDR1 LGHNA and CDR2 YNFKEQ. This CDR3 is built from 19 residues. The junction had 13 bases not matched to a gene; V was cut back by 4 bases and J by 0 bases. The CDR3 bases are TGTGCCAGCAGCCCCCATCCGGACAGGGGGGGAGCGAGCACAGATACGCAGTATTTT. This sequence encodes CASSPHPDRGGASTDTQYF.

This clone has more than one count but fewer than ten. The CDR3 loop is CAWSVLGTGSNQPQHF. The CDR3 nucleotides read TGTGCCTGGAGTGTACTGGGGACGGGGAGCAATCAGCCCCAGCATTTT. The gene calls are TRBV30 and TRBJ1-5; a weak D match, TRBD1 (5 bases). Germline CDR1 is GTSNPN and CDR2 is SVGIG (reference sequence). The CDR3 is made up of 16 amino acids. Trimming cost V 0 bases and J 1 base, with 13 bases left between them.

For the CDR3, the DNA is TGTGCCAGCATCTCGGAACAGGGGTACCACGAGCAGTACTTC. It specifies CASISEQGYHEQYF. This chain joins TRBV2 and TRBJ2-7, with 7 bases identical to TRBD1. The CDR3 loop spans 14 amino acids. The V segment lost 7 bases and the J segment 5 bases; nucleotides outside the gene matches: 11. The germline CDR1 and CDR2 sequences are SNHLY and FYNNEI.

J is TRBJ2-2 and V is TRBV5-1, with D possibly matching TRBD1 (5 bases). The CDR3 is 15 residues long. Germline V gives CDR1 SGHRS, CDR2 YFSETQ. The germline V and J ends were trimmed by 4 bases and 3 bases, with 13 bases remaining between them. The CDR3 sequence: CASSPFRVDTGELFF. Here the CDR3 DNA reads TGCGCCAGCAGCCCGTTCAGGGTTGACACCGGGGAGCTGTTTTTT.

This sequence joins TRBV28 and TRBJ2-1; D may be TRBD2 (6 bases). From germline, CDR1 is MDHEN and CDR2 SYDVKM. V shed 6 bases and J shed 5 bases, with 14 bases lying between them. CDR3 size: 14 residues. The CDR3 protein is CASRAPGLNNEQFF. The CDR3 DNA follows: TGTGCCAGCAGGGCACCGGGACTGAACAATGAGCAGTTCTTC.

This clone was counted ten times or more. The V gene is TRBV5-1, the J gene TRBJ1-1; perhaps TRBD1 as D (5 bases). CDR1 and CDR2 (germline): SGHRS, YFSETQ. This CDR3 is 17 amino acids long. V dropped 6 bases and J dropped 1 base, with 22 bases sitting between them. As DNA, the CDR3 is TGCGCCAGCACCCCCGGGACGAACCTCGGGGGGAACACTGAAGCTTTCTTT. Translating gives CASTPGTNLGGNTEAFF.

V usage is TRBV30 and J usage is TRBJ2-7, with D possibly being TRBD1 (5 bases). The CDR3 is 14 residues long. Trimming cost V 1 base and J 3 bases, with 13 bases left between them. CDR1 and CDR2 (germline): GTSNPN, SVGIG (reference sequence). CDR3 residues: CAWSGLLTVYEQYF. In nucleotides, the CDR3 is TGTGCCTGGAGTGGACTTTTGACAGTCTACGAGCAGTACTTC.

This clone was observed a handful of times. V usage is TRBV5-5 and J usage is TRBJ2-5, with 7 bases lining up with TRBD1. The germline V gene encodes CDR1 SGHKS and CDR2 YYEKEE (reference sequence). The length of the CDR3 is 17 residues. V was clipped by 4 bases and J by 1 base; unmatched bases: 13. The CDR3 nucleotides are TGTGCCAGCAGCCCAACCAATGGACAGGCTAGCCAAGAGACCCAGTACTTC. This sequence encodes CASSPTNGQASQETQYF.